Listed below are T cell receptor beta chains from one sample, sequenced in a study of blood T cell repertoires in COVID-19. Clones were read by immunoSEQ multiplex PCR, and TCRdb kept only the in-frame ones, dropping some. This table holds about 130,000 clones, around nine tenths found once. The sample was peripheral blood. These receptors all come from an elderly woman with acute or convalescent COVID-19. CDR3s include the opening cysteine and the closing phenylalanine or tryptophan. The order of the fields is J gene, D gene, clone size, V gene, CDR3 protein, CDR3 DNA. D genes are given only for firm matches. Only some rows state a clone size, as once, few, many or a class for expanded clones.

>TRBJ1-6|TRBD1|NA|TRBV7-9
CASSSRDRNNSPLHF
TGTGCCAGCAGCTCCCGGGACAGGAATAATTCACCCCTCCACTTT
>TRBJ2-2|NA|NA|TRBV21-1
CATRPDREMSNTGELFF
TGTGCCACCCGCCCCGACAGGGAAATGTCCAACACCGGGGAGCTGTTTTTT
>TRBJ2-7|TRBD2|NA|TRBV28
CASTPSGSVTYEQYF
TGTGCCAGCACCCCGAGCGGGAGTGTGACCTACGAGCAGTACTTC
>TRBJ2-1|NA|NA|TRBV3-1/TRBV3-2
CASSQRFEQFF
TGTGCCAGCAGCCAGCGTTTTGAGCAGTTCTTC
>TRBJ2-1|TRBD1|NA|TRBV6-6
CASSAFGAGGIGEQFF
TGTGCCAGCAGCGCCTTTGGGGCAGGGGGTATTGGTGAGCAGTTCTTC
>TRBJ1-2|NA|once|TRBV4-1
CASSQAQGTNYGYTF
TGCGCCAGCAGCCAAGCTCAGGGGACCAACTATGGCTACACCTTC
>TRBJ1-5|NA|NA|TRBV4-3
CASSQTGDQPQHF
TGCGCCAGCAGCCAAACCGGGGATCAGCCCCAGCATTTT
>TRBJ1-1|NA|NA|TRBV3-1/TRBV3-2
CASSQVPNTEAFF
TGTGCCAGCAGTCAGGTTCCCAACACTGAAGCTTTCTTT
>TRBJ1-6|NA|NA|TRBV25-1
CASSGAGRTYNSPLHF
TGTGCCAGCAGTGGGGCAGGGAGGACCTATAATTCACCCCTCCACTTT
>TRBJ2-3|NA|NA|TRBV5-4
CASSFPSDTQYF
TGTGCCAGCAGCTTTCCTTCGGATACGCAGTATTTT
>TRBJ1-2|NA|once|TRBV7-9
CASSFSQGGYTF
TGTGCCAGCAGCTTCTCACAGGGTGGCTACACCTTC
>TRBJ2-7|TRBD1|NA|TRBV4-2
CASSQDNRGRYEQYF
TGTGCCAGCAGCCAAGATAACAGGGGTCGGTACGAGCAGTACTTC
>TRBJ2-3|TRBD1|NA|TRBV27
CASSVQGATTDTQYF
TGTGCCAGCAGTGTACAGGGGGCGACCACAGATACGCAGTATTTT
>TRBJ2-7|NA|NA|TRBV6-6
CASSPGDYRVYEQYF
TGTGCCAGCAGTCCCGGGGATTACCGGGTATACGAGCAGTACTTC
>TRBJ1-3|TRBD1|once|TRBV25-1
CASRGQVSGNTIYF
TGTGCCAGCAGGGGACAGGTCTCGGGAAACACCATATATTTT
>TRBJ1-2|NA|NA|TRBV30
CAWSMGGRTYGYTF
TGTGCCTGGAGCATGGGGGGAAGAACCTATGGCTACACCTTC
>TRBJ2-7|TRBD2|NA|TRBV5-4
CASSPGSSGYEQYF
TGTGCCAGCAGCCCTGGCTCTAGCGGGTACGAGCAGTACTTC
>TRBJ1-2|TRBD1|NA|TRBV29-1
CSVTQGADLYGYTF
TGCAGCGTTACTCAGGGGGCCGATCTTTATGGCTACACCTTC
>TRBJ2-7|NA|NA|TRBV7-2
CASSSPTGHEQYF
TGTGCCAGCAGCTCTCCTACAGGGCACGAGCAGTACTTC
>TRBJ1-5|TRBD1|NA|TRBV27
CASSLYGGQGVRQPQHF
TGTGCCAGCAGTTTATACGGCGGACAGGGGGTGAGGCAGCCCCAGCATTTT
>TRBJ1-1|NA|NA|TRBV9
CASSRDTNTEAFF
TGTGCGAGCAGCCGGGACACCAACACTGAAGCTTTCTTT
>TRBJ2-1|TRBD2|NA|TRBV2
CASIMTSGSRQFF
TGTGCCAGCATTATGACTAGCGGGAGTAGGCAGTTCTTC
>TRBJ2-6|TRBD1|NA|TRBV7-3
CASSLTGTVLTSGANVLTF
TGTGCCAGCAGCTTAACAGGGACAGTACTGACCTCTGGGGCCAACGTCCTGACTTTC
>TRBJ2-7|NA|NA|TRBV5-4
CASSFRQASSYEQYF
TGTGCCAGCAGCTTCCGACAGGCCAGCTCCTACGAGCAGTACTTC
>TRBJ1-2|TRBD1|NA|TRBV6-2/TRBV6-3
CASSYSAGGGYGYTF
TGTGCCAGCAGTTACTCTGCAGGGGGCGGCTATGGCTACACCTTC
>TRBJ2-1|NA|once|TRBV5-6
CASSELRSVHNEQFF
TGTGCCAGCAGCGAACTCCGTTCCGTGCACAATGAGCAGTTCTTC
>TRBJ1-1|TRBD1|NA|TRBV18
CASSPRTGDLGAFF
TGTGCCAGCTCACCACGGACAGGGGACCTTGGCGCTTTCTTT
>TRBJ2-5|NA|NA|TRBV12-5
CASGTGSETQYF
TGTGCTAGTGGTACAGGGTCGGAGACCCAGTACTTC
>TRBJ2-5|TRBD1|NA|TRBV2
CASRGDRGQETQYF
TGTGCCAGCAGGGGGGACAGGGGCCAAGAGACCCAGTACTTC
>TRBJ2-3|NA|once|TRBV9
CASSVVPADTQYF
TGTGCCAGCAGCGTAGTCCCAGCAGATACGCAGTATTTT
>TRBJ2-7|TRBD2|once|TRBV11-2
CASSLTLAGGPDEQYF
TGTGCCAGCAGCTTAACCTTAGCGGGAGGACCCGACGAGCAGTACTTC
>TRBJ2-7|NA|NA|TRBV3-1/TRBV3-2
CASSLDRREQYF
TGTGCCAGCAGCTTAGACAGACGGGAGCAGTACTTC
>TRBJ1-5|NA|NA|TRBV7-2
CASSFTDYSNQPQHF
TGTGCCAGCAGCTTTACAGATTATAGCAATCAGCCCCAGCATTTT
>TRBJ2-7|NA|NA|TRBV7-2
CASSLGRQTYEQYF
TGTGCCAGCAGCTTAGGGCGACAGACCTACGAGCAGTACTTC
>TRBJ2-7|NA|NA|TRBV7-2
CASSPQTGPYEQYF
TGTGCCAGCAGCCCCCAGACAGGACCCTACGAGCAGTACTTC
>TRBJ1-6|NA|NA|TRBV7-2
CASSLTGNRNSPLHF
TGTGCCAGCAGCTTGACCGGGAACAGAAATTCACCCCTCCACTTT
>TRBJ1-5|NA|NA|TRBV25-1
CASLNQPQHF
TGTGCCAGTCTAAATCAGCCCCAGCATTTT
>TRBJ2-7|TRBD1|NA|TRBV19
CASSTGGYEQYF
TGTGCCAGTAGTACAGGGGGCTACGAGCAGTACTTC
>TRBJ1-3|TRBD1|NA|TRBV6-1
CASSELGTVGNTIYF
TGTGCCAGCAGTGAACTTGGGACAGTCGGAAACACCATATATTTT
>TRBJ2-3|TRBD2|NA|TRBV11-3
CASSIYPGGVDTQYF
TGTGCCAGCAGCATATACCCGGGGGGGGTAGATACGCAGTATTTT
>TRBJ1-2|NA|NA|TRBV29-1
CSVEGIAGNYGYTF
TGCAGCGTTGAAGGTATTGCAGGGAACTATGGCTACACCTTC
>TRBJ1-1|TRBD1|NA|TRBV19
CASRNRGLSTEAFF
TGTGCCAGTAGAAACAGGGGTCTGAGCACTGAAGCTTTCTTT
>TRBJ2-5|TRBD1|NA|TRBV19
CASSRDRASETQYF
TGTGCCAGTAGCCGGGACAGGGCGAGCGAGACCCAGTACTTC
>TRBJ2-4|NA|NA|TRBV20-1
CSASLPGYAKNIQYF
TGCAGTGCTAGTTTGCCCGGGTACGCCAAAAACATTCAGTACTTC
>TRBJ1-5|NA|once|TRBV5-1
CASSPTGNQPQHF
TGCGCCAGCAGCCCAACAGGGAATCAGCCCCAGCATTTT
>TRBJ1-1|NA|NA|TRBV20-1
CSAERATEAFF
TGCAGTGCTGAGCGGGCAACTGAAGCTTTCTTT
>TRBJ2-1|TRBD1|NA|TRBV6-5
CASERAGGYNEQFF
TGTGCCAGCGAAAGGGCAGGGGGATACAATGAGCAGTTCTTC
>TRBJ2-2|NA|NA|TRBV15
CATSRVISRTGELFF
TGTGCCACCAGCAGAGTCATCAGTCGCACCGGGGAGCTGTTTTTT